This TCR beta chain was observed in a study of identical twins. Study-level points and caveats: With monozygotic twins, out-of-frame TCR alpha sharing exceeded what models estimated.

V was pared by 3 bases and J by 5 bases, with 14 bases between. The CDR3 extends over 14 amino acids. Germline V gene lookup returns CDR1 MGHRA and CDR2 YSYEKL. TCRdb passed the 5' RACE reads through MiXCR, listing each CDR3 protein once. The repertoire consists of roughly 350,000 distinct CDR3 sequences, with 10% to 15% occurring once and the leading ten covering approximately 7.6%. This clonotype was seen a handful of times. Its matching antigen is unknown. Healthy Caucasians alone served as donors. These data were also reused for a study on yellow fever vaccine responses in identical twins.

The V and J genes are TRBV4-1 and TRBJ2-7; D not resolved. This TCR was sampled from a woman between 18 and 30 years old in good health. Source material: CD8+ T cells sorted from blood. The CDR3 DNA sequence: TGCGCCAGCAGCCAGAAGAGCTACAGAGACGAGCAGTACTTC. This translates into CASSQKSYRDEQYF.